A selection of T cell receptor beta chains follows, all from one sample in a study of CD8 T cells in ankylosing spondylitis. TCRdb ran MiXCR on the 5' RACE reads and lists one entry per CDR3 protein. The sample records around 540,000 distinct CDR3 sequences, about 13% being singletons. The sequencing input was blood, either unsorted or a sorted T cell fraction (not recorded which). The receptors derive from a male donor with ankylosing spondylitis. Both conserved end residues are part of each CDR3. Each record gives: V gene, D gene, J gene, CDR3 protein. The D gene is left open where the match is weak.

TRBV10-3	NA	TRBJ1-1	CAISDRQTMNTEAFF
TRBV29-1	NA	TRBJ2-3	CSLRFSDTQYF
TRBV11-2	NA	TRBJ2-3	CASSLDVGPYTDTQYF
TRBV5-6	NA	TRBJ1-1	CASGQDRSYFNTEAFF
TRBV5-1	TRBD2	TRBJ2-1	CASSWASGINEQFF
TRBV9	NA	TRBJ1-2	CASSVDSVNYGYTF
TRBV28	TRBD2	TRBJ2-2	CASSSPSGGNTGELFF
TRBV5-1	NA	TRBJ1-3	CASSLAQSSGNTIYF
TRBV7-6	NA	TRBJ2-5	CASRGVVSRKETQYF
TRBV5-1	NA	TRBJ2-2	CASSLETTPNTGELFF
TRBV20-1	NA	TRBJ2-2	CSAEDLRTETTGELFF
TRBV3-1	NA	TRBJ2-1	CASSEGRRQFF
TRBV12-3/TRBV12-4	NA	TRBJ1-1	CASSLNSGATEAFF
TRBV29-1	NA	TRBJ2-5	CSVAEGGNRETQYF
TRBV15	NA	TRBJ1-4	CATSRERNEKLFF
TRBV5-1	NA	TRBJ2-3	CASSLDGSSTDTQYF
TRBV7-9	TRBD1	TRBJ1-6	CASSYTDRGNSPLHF
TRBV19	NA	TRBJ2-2	CASKFSAANTGELFF
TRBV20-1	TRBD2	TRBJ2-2	CSAGLAGGRGGELFF
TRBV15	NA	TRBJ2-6	CATSTLKSGANVLTF